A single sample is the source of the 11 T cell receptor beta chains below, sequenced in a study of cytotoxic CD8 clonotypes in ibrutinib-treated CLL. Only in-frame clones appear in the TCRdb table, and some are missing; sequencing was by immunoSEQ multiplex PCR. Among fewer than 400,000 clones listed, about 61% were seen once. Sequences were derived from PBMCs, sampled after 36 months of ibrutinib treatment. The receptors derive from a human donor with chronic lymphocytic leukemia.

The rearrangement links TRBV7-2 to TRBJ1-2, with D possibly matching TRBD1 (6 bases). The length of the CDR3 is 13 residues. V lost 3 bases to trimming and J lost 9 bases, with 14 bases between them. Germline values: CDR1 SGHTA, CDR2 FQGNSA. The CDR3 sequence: CASSFGGGNRYTF. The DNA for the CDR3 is TGTGCCAGCAGCTTTGGAGGGGGGAATCGCTACACCTTC.

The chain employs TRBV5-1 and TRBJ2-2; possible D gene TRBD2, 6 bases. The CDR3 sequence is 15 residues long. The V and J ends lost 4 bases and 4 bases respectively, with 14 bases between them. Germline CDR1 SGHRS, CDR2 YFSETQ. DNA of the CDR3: TGCGCCAGCAGCCCCACCGCGGGAATCACCGGGGAGCTGTTTTTT. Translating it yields CASSPTAGITGELFF.

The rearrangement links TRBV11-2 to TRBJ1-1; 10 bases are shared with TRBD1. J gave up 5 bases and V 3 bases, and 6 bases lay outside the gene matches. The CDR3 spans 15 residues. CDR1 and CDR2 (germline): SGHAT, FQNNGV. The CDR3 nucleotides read TGTGCCAGCAGCTTCAGACAGGGGGCATGGACTGAAGCTTTCTTT. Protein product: CASSFRQGAWTEAFF.

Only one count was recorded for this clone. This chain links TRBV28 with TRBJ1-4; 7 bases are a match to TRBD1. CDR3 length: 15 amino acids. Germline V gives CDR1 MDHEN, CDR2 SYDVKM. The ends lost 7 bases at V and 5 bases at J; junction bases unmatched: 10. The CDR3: CASNPPGQRNEKLFF. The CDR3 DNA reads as TGTGCCAGCAATCCCCCGGGACAGAGAAATGAAAAACTGTTTTTT.

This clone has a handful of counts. CDR3 in amino acids: CASSLLGSYEQYF. CDR3 nucleotide sequence: TGTGCCAGCAGCCTTTTGGGGTCCTACGAGCAGTACTTC. The chain joins TRBV5-4 to TRBJ2-7; no firm D call. The V gene's germline CDR1 is SGHNT and CDR2 YYREEE (reference sequence). V was cut by 4 bases and J by 1 base, with 9 bases left in between. This CDR3 has 13 residues.

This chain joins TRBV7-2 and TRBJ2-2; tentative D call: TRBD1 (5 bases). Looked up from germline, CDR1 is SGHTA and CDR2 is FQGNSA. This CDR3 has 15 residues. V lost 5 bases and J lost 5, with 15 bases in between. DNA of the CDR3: TGTGCCAGCAGCCGATGGGGCAGAGCGACCGGGGAGCTGTTTTTT. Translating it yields CASSRWGRATGELFF.

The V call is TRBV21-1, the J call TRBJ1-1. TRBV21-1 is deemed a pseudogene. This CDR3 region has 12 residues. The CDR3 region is CASSKKWVEAFF. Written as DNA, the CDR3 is TGTGCCAGCAGCAAAAAATGGGTAGAAGCTTTCTTT.

The CDR3 coding sequence is TGTGCCAGCAGTGAGGCAGGGAGGCAGGCCTATGGCTACACCTTC. Translation gives CASSEAGRQAYGYTF. V gene TRBV2 combines with J gene TRBJ1-2, with TRBD1 as a possible D gene (5 bases). CDR1 and CDR2 (germline): SNHLY, FYNNEI. The CDR3 consists of 15 residues. The ends were cut back, 3 bases at V and 4 bases at J, with 15 bases in the middle. Full variable domain (outside the CDR3, taken from reference TRBV2 and TRBJ1-2): EPEVTQTPSHQVTQMGQEVILRCVPISNHLYFYWYRQILGQKVEFLVSFYNNEISEKSEIFDDQFSVERPDGSNFTLKIRSTKLEDSAMYFCASSEAGRQAYGYTFGSGTRLTVV.

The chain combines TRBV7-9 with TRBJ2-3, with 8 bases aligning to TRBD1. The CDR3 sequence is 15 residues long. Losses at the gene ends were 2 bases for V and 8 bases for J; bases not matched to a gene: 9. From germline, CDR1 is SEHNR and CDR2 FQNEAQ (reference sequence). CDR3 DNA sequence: TGTGCCAGCAGCTTAATACCTTCAGGGGGCGGTACGCAGTATTTT. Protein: CASSLIPSGGGTQYF.

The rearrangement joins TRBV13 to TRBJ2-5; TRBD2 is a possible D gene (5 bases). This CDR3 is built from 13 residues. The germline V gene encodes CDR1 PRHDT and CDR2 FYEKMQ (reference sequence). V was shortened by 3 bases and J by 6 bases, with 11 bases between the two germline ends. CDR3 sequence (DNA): TGTGCCAGCAGCTTGAGGGTGGAGAAGACCCAGTACTTC. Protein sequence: CASSLRVEKTQYF.

Here the CDR3 DNA reads TGTGCCAGCAGTGAACGGCAGGGAGGGGGCAATCAGCCCCAGCATTTT. Protein sequence: CASSERQGGGNQPQHF. The V gene is TRBV6-1, the J gene TRBJ1-5; possibly TRBD1 for D (5 bases). The V gene's germline CDR1 is MNHNS and CDR2 SASEGT. There are 16 residues in the CDR3. V lost 2 bases and J 2 bases, leaving 13 bases between the germline ends.